This entry features one T cell receptor (beta chain) sequence. Its antigen is still unknown. A much larger clone lies a single base off, so this may be a read error. CDR3 length: 16 amino acids. Germline V gives CDR1 SGHTA, CDR2 FQGNSA. In each sample, at least 7 million PBMCs were isolated. This sample stems from a study of blood T cells in healthy people across ages. Study conclusions and caveats: PBMC samples, being unsorted, prevented any conclusive comparison of naive and antigen-experienced cells. Per-million-T-cell TCR beta diversity fell roughly linearly with age.

The second PCR ran roughly 6 to 11 cycles with a sample-barcoded 5' primer and J-beta primers. TCRdb redid the calling of the 5' RACE reads with MiXCR, one entry per CDR3 protein. The repertoire includes hundreds of thousands of distinct CDR3 sequences, roughly three fifths of them detected once, and 25% to 30% sits in the top ten. The sample comprised blood. This sequence originates from a man aged 35-49 years in good health. This chain links TRBV7-2 with TRBJ2-6; a possible D gene is TRBD1 (5 bases). CDR3 bases: TGTGCCAGCACGGGTCAAGGGGCCTCTGGGGCCAACGCCCTGACTTTC. Its translation is CASTGQGASGANALTF. The whole variable domain, remainder taken from reference TRBV7-2 and TRBJ2-6, is GAGVSQSPSNKVTEKGKDVELRCDPISGHTALYWYRQSLGQGLEFLIYFQGNSAPDKSGLPSDRFSAERTGGSVSTLTIQRTQQEDSAVYLCASTGQGASGANALTFGAGSRLTVL.